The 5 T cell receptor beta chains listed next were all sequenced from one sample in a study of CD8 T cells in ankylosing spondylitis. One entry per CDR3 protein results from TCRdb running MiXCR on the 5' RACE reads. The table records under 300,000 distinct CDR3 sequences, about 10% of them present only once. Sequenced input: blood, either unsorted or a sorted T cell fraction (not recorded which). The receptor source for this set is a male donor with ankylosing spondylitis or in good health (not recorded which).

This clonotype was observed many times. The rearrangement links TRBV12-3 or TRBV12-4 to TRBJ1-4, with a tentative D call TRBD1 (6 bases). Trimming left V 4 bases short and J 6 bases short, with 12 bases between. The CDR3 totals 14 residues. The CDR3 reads CASSWGGPDEKLFF. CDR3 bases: TGTGCCAGCAGTTGGGGGGGCCCGGATGAAAAACTGTTTTTT.

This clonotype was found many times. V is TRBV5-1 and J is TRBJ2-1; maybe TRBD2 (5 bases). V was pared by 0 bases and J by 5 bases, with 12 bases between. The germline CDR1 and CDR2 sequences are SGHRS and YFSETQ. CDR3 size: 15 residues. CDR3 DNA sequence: TGCGCCAGCAGCTTGGCTAGGGAGCAGGACAATGAGCAGTTCTTC. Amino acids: CASSLAREQDNEQFF.

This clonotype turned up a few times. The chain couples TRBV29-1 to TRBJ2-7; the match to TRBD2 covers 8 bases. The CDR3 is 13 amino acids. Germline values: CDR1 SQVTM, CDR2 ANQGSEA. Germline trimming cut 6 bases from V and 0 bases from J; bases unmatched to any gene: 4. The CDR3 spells CSVRGDTSYEQYF. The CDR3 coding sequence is TGCAGCGTGCGGGGGGACACCTCCTACGAGCAGTACTTC.

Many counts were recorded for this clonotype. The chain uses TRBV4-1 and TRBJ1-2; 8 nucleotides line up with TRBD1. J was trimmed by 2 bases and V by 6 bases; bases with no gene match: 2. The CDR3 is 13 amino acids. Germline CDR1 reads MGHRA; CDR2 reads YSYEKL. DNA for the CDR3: TGCGCCAGCAGTGGACAGGGAAACTATGGCTACACCTTC. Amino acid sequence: CASSGQGNYGYTF.

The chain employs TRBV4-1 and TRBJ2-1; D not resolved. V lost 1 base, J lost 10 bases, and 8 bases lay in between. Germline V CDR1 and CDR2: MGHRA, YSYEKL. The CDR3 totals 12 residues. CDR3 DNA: TGCGCCAGCAGCCAAGCTCTAGGGGAGCAGTTCTTC. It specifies CASSQALGEQFF.